The T cell receptor beta chain under discussion was sequenced for a study of T cells in localized non-small cell lung cancer. General study results and limits: Appearing in adjacent lung were a median about 60 of the top 100 tumor clones. Peak T cell clonality was found in uninvolved adjacent lung, exceeding tumor. Because researchers sequenced only one region of the tumor, heterogeneity is still possible.

Turning to this clone: Its target is not known.

V gave up 2 bases and J gave up 5 bases, with 16 bases separating them. This CDR3 has 15 amino acids. Germline V lookup: CDR1 MNHGY, CDR2 SAAAGT. Using immunoSEQ multiplex PCR, the repertoire was profiled, and TCRdb retains in-frame clones only, with some absent. The table has around 10,000 clones, less than 30% seen once; the top ten hold over 5%. This TCR was sampled from a man aged 40-75 years with stage I lung adenocarcinoma. The chain links TRBV6-8 to TRBJ2-7, with TRBD1 as a possible D gene (6 bases). Specimen: lung tumor tissue, collected before any cancer treatment. Written as DNA, the CDR3 is TGTGCCAGCAGTTACGGTCAGGCAGGGGCTAACGAGCAGTACTTC. Encoded protein: CASSYGQAGANEQYF.